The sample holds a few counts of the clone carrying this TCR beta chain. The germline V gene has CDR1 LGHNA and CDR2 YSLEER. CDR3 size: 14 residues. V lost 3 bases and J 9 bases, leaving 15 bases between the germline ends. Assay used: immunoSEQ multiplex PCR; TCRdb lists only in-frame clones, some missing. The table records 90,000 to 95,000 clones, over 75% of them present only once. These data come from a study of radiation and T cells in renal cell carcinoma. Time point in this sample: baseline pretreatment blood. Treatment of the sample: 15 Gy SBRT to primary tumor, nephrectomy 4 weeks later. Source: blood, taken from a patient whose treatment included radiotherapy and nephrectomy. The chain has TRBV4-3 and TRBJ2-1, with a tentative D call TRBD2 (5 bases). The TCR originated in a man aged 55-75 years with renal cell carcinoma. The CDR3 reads CASSQTHTAGEQFF. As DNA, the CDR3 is TGCGCCAGCAGCCAGACACATACCGCGGGTGAGCAGTTCTTC.